This T cell receptor beta chain was obtained from a study of PD-1 blockade in mismatch repair-deficient tumors. Overall study: Patients had over ten mismatch repair-deficient cancer types and were previously treated and progressing. Study-wide findings and caveats: Tumor-resident clones, often undetectable pretreatment in blood, expanded then contracted after pembrolizumab.

Libraries were prepared by immunoSEQ multiplex PCR; TCRdb keeps only in-frame clonotypes and omits some of them. Of roughly 80,000 clones in the sample, roughly 80% were seen once. All patients were mismatch repair deficient, assessed by either PCR or immunohistochemistry. The TCR-sequenced patients were a few responders to pembrolizumab. This clone came up once. Its antigen is still unknown. The clonotype was recovered from an adult with mismatch repair-deficient cancer. The sample consisted of peripheral blood, taken 12 weeks after starting pembrolizumab.

The DNA for the CDR3 is TGTGCCAGTAGGCTGAGGCATCGTGGAATCCAAGAGACCCAGTACTTC. This sequence encodes CASRLRHRGIQETQYF. The chain links TRBV19 to TRBJ2-5; D not resolved. Germline assignment: CDR1 LNHDA and CDR2 SQIVND (reference sequence). The CDR3 spans 16 residues. Trimming shortened V by 6 bases and J by 1 base, and 18 bases separated the two germline ends.